This T cell receptor beta chain stems from a study of human thymus T cells. The CDR3 is 13 residues long. Germline V lookup: CDR1 SNHLY, CDR2 FYNNEI. V shed 8 bases and J shed 5 bases, with 15 bases lying between them. During surgery, about 0.5-1 mL peripheral blood was drawn from four of eight donors. Data came from immunoSEQ multiplex PCR; TCRdb stores just in-frame clones and leaves some out. Here the sample spans roughly 60,000 clones, 85% to 95% being singletons. The rearrangement links TRBV2 to TRBJ2-5; weak D call: TRBD1 (6 bases). The material sequenced was blood. The clonotype originates from a boy less than two years old with a congenital heart defect but otherwise immunologically healthy. CDR3 in DNA: TGTGCCAGCGACCTACAGGGTAGCGAGACCCAGTACTTC. Translating it yields CASDLQGSETQYF. The whole variable domain, filled in from reference TRBV2 and TRBJ2-5, reads EPEVTQTPSHQVTQMGQEVILRCVPISNHLYFYWYRQILGQKVEFLVSFYNNEISEKSEIFDDQFSVERPDGSNFTLKIRSTKLEDSAMYFCASDLQGSETQYFGPGTRLLVL.